The T cell receptor beta chain under discussion was sequenced for a study of cytomegalovirus exposure and HLA in healthy donors. Study results and caveats: Most observed TCR sequences were rare, whereas some public TCRs were detected in many donors. Cytomegalovirus association was listed for 164 TCR beta chains.

J gave up 2 bases and V 4 bases, and 7 bases lay outside the gene matches. The CDR3 is made up of 15 amino acids. Germline values: CDR1 MNHEY, CDR2 SMNVEV (reference sequence). Generated by immunoSEQ multiplex PCR, the TCRdb table keeps only in-frame clones and is missing some. The sample lists 250,000 to 400,000 clones, roughly 87% occurring once. Remarks on this clone: What it binds is not known.

This receptor was obtained from a woman younger than 45 in good health and CMV-seropositive. The V call is TRBV27, the J call TRBJ2-7, with 8 positions matching TRBD1. Sequencing used PBMCs. The DNA for the CDR3 is TGTGCCAGCAGTTGGGGGACAGGCGTAACCTACGAGCAGTACTTC. The encoded protein is CASSWGTGVTYEQYF.